The clone carrying this T cell receptor (beta chain) has more than one count but fewer than ten. Its target is not known. This entry comes from a study of T cells in Graves' hyperthyroidism and ophthalmopathy. What was amplified from RNA transcripts were TCR beta CDR3 regions. The primer set for the first-round RT-PCR of the TCR CDR3 was HTBI. Using its own MiXCR run on the multiplex PCR reads, TCRdb lists one record per CDR3 protein. The data show about 380,000 distinct CDR3 sequences, with approximately 15% seen just once and approximately 9.9% held by the top ten. The CDR3 runs 17 residues. Per germline, CDR1 LNHDA and CDR2 SQIVND (reference sequence). Trimming took 7 bases from V and 9 from J; bases not matched to a gene: 18. Study-wide points: A median 6.5 months before onset, the model predicted ophthalmopathy. Blood also showed most of the thyroid clonotypes that were expanded above 0.001.

Hyperthyroidism in the patients, aged 18 to 65, was newly diagnosed and under 2 months in duration. This receptor was identified in a woman aged 55-75 years with Graves' hyperthyroidism. The sequencing sample was made of blood. V gene TRBV19 combines with J gene TRBJ1-5; TRBD1 matches at 10 bases. CDR3 nucleotide sequence: TGTGCCAGTATTGGTGCGGGGGACAGGGGCCCGGGTTTGCCCCAGCATTTT. Its translation: CASIGAGDRGPGLPQHF. The complete variable domain, with remaining parts taken from reference TRBV19 and TRBJ1-5, reads DGGITQSPKYLFRKEGQNVTLSCEQNLNHDAMYWYRQDPGQGLRLIYYSQIVNDFQKGDIAEGYSVSREKKESFPLTVTSAQKNPTAFYLCASIGAGDRGPGLPQHFGDGTRLSIL.